This T cell receptor beta chain was obtained from a study of blood T cell repertoires in COVID-19. Seattle's enrolled individuals joined amid active infection and were then monitored longitudinally. CDR1 is SGHKS, CDR2 YYEKEE, per germline (reference sequence). The V end was cut by 4 bases, the J end by 0 bases, with 12 bases between. The CDR3 spans 15 residues. As handled by the study authors: Nucleated cell counts were estimated from reference gene primer amplification. Measured with immunoSEQ multiplex PCR; TCRdb has only the in-frame clones, and not every one. V, J and clone size were drawn from that table, and D and trimming were deduced from the DNA. Among 150,000 to 200,000 clones listed, 70% to 80% were seen once.

The sample was peripheral blood. This clonotype was sampled from a woman in her thirties or forties with COVID-19, enrolled during active disease. V is TRBV5-5 and J is TRBJ2-3; possibly TRBD2 for D (6 bases). The DNA of the CDR3 is TGTGCCAGCAGCCCGGACTATTTTAGCACAGATACGCAGTATTTT. This encodes CASSPDYFSTDTQYF.